These 32 T cell receptor beta chains came from one sample sequenced in a study of blood T cell repertoires in COVID-19. Generated by immunoSEQ multiplex PCR, the TCRdb table keeps only in-frame clones and is missing some. The sample records 130,000 or so clones, around four fifths being singletons. Sequences were obtained from peripheral blood. These receptors originate from a human donor in a cohort sampled during active COVID-19.

The V call is TRBV7-2, the J call TRBJ2-2; 14 nucleotides match TRBD2. This CDR3 is 17 amino acids long. The germline V gene has CDR1 SGHTA and CDR2 FQGNSA. Unmatched junction bases numbered 7, after V lost 5 bases and J lost 5 bases. CDR3 DNA sequence: TGTGCCAGCAGCCCGGGACTAGCGGGAGTGTGGACCGGGGAGCTGTTTTTT. Its translation: CASSPGLAGVWTGELFF. Drawing the rest from reference TRBV7-2 and TRBJ2-2, the complete variable domain is GAGVSQSPSNKVTEKGKDVELRCDPISGHTALYWYRQSLGQGLEFLIYFQGNSAPDKSGLPSDRFSAERTGGSVSTLTIQRTQQEDSAVYLCASSPGLAGVWTGELFFGEGSRLTVL.

V gene TRBV2 combines with J gene TRBJ2-5, with 8 bases aligning to TRBD2. Trimming removed 6 bases from V and 3 bases from J; junction bases left unmatched: 3. This CDR3 has 13 residues. Germline V gene data show CDR1 as SNHLY and CDR2 as FYNNEI. CDR3 sequence: CASSGTREETQYF. Written as DNA, the CDR3 is TGTGCCAGCAGCGGGACTAGGGAAGAGACCCAGTACTTC.

The J gene is TRBJ2-5, the V gene TRBV4-3; 7 bases map to TRBD2. The CDR3 spans 14 residues. Germline CDR1 reads LGHNA; CDR2 reads YSLEER. V lost 1 base and J lost 7; bases outside the gene matches: 6. This chain's CDR3 is CASSQAGTGGTQYF. The CDR3 DNA follows: TGCGCCAGCAGCCAAGCCGGGACGGGAGGGACCCAGTACTTC.

The gene calls are TRBV4-3 and TRBJ1-2; D is uncertain. Trimming took off 0 bases at V and 4 bases at J, with 12 bases between the two ends. CDR1 and CDR2 (germline): LGHNA, YSLEER. There are 15 residues in the CDR3. CDR3 DNA sequence: TGCGCCAGCAGCCAAGATCGTCAGAACACCTATGGCTACACCTTC. Its protein is CASSQDRQNTYGYTF.

The sample holds many counts of this clone. The CDR3 DNA follows: TGTGCCAGCAGTGAGTCTATTCCGGGACAGGGTCTACACGAGCAGTACTTC. Its translation: CASSESIPGQGLHEQYF. The J gene is TRBJ2-7, the V gene TRBV6-1; 9 bases agree with TRBD1. V was pared by 3 bases and J by 5 bases, with 14 bases of the junction left unmatched. Germline-derived CDR1 and CDR2 are MNHNS and SASEGT. The CDR3 contains 17 residues.

The chain uses TRBV19 and TRBJ2-7; 7 bases match TRBD1. The CDR3 has 14 residues. Germline lookup yields CDR1 LNHDA and CDR2 SQIVND (reference sequence). The junction had 5 bases not matched to a gene; V was cut back by 6 bases and J by 0 bases. The CDR3 DNA sequence: TGTGCCAGTAGATTAAGGGACAGCTCCTACGAGCAGTACTTC. It yields the protein CASRLRDSSYEQYF.

The chain joins TRBV3-1 (or the pseudogene TRBV3-2) to TRBJ2-1, with TRBD1 identical over 7 bases. CDR3 length equals 14 residues. Unmatched junction bases numbered 7, after V lost 5 bases and J lost 6 bases. Germline V gene sequence: CDR1 LGHDT, CDR2 YNNKEL (reference sequence). As DNA, the CDR3 is TGTGCCAGCAGCACCACCACAGGGGTCAATGAGCAGTTCTTC. Amino acids: CASSTTTGVNEQFF.

V and J are TRBV30 and TRBJ1-2, with D possibly being TRBD1 (5 bases). V lost 2 bases and J 6 bases, leaving 13 bases between the germline ends. The CDR3 spans 13 residues. Germline CDR1 is GTSNPN and CDR2 is SVGIG (reference sequence). CDR3 sequence: CAWSPFSTDGYTF. CDR3 nucleotides: TGTGCCTGGAGTCCTTTCTCGACAGATGGCTACACCTTC.

V and J are TRBV2 and TRBJ2-1; 11 nucleotides line up with TRBD2. Germline CDR1 SNHLY, CDR2 FYNNEI. This CDR3 spans 16 amino acids. Germline trimming cut 4 bases from V and 2 bases from J; bases unmatched to any gene: 4. The CDR3 DNA reads TGTGCCAGCAGTGGGGCACTAGCGGGGGCCTACAATGAGCAGTTCTTC. Protein product: CASSGALAGAYNEQFF.

The chain joins TRBV19 to TRBJ2-2; TRBD1 agrees at 7 bases. CDR3 size: 16 residues. Germline V gives CDR1 LNHDA, CDR2 SQIVND (reference sequence). With V trimmed by 8 bases and J by 0 bases, 9 bases remained unmatched. The chain's CDR3 is CASAKGTGANTGELFF. The CDR3 DNA reads TGTGCCAGTGCCAAAGGTACAGGGGCGAACACCGGGGAGCTGTTTTTT.

This clone has a handful of counts. The chain joins TRBV30 to TRBJ1-5; D is possibly TRBD1 (6 bases). Trimming removed 3 bases at V and 3 bases at J, with 12 bases between. CDR3 length: 14 residues. CDR1 and CDR2 (germline): GTSNPN, SVGIG (reference sequence). Written as DNA, the CDR3 is TGTGCCTGGAGAACGGGGGGCGTCAATCAGCCCCAGCATTTT. Translating gives CAWRTGGVNQPQHF.

The chain is built from TRBV7-2 and TRBJ2-3; TRBD2 matches at 10 bases. The trim removed 0 bases at V and 5 bases at J, leaving 5 bases unmatched. This CDR3 contains 16 residues. Germline V CDR1 and CDR2: SGHTA, FQGNSA. This CDR3 is CASSLAGAGGLDTQYF. The CDR3 nucleotides are TGTGCCAGCAGCTTAGCGGGAGCGGGGGGGCTAGATACGCAGTATTTT.

This clone was counted once. This sample also contains other DNA sequences that code for the same CDR3. The chain joins TRBV19 to TRBJ1-1; TRBD1 matches 7 bases. This CDR3 spans 17 amino acids. Germline values: CDR1 LNHDA, CDR2 SQIVND (reference sequence). Trimming cost V 3 bases and J 1 base; bases outside gene matches: 11. This CDR3 is CASSILPGTEKNTEAFF. CDR3 sequence (DNA): TGTGCCAGTAGTATCCTGCCCGGGACAGAAAAGAACACTGAAGCTTTCTTT.

CDR3 DNA sequence: TGTGCCAGCAGTGCCCCGGGACAGGTTAATTCACCCCTCCACTTT. This encodes CASSAPGQVNSPLHF. The rearrangement joins TRBV27 to TRBJ1-6; 8 bases fit TRBD1. CDR3 length equals 15 residues. With 5 bases clipped from V and 6 bases from J, the junction kept 6 bases outside the gene matches. CDR1 MNHEY and CDR2 SMNVEV come from the germline V gene (reference sequence).

The gene calls are TRBV30 and TRBJ1-5, with D possibly TRBD1 on 5 matching bases. The CDR3 totals 14 residues. V dropped 2 bases and J dropped 5 bases, with 13 bases sitting between them. Germline CDR1 reads GTSNPN; CDR2 reads SVGIG (reference sequence). DNA for the CDR3: TGTGCCTGGAGTAGGAAACAGACAGATCAGCCCCAGCATTTT. This codes for CAWSRKQTDQPQHF.

This clone was seen only a few times. The CDR3 loop reads CASSITGPKNTGELFF. Here the CDR3 DNA reads TGTGCCAGCAGCATTACAGGGCCCAAAAACACCGGGGAGCTGTTTTTT. The J gene is TRBJ2-2, the V gene TRBV7-3; tentative D call: TRBD1 (6 bases). The CDR3 is 16 amino acids. Trimming shortened V by 5 bases and J by 2 bases, and 15 bases separated the two germline ends. The germline V gene has CDR1 SGHTA and CDR2 FQGTGA. Together with reference TRBV7-3 and TRBJ2-2, the CDR3 gives the full variable domain: GAGVSQTPSNKVTEKGKYVELRCDPISGHTALYWYRQSLGQGPEFLIYFQGTGAADDSGLPNDRFFAVRPEGSVSTLKIQRTERGDSAVYLCASSITGPKNTGELFFGEGSRLTVL.

Ten or more counts support this clone. This chain uses TRBV27 with TRBJ2-1; TRBD2 matches at 8 bases. This CDR3 has 16 residues. V lost 6 bases, J lost 6 bases, and 13 bases stayed unmatched. CDR1 and CDR2 (germline): MNHEY, SMNVEV (reference sequence). The CDR3 loop reads CASRLAGTSLSNEQFF. DNA for the CDR3: TGTGCCAGCAGGCTTGCCGGGACTAGTCTATCCAATGAGCAGTTCTTC.

The V gene is TRBV7-9, the J gene TRBJ1-3, with 7 bases lining up with TRBD1. With 5 bases clipped from V and 6 bases from J, the junction kept 4 bases outside the gene matches. The length of the CDR3 is 13 residues. Germline-derived CDR1 and CDR2 are SEHNR and FQNEAQ (reference sequence). The CDR3 spells CASSRDSANTIYF. DNA for the CDR3: TGTGCCAGCAGCCGGGACAGTGCAAACACCATATATTTT.

This clone has only a few counts. The V gene is TRBV28, the J gene TRBJ2-7, with 9 positions matching TRBD1. This CDR3 contains 15 residues. Germline loops: CDR1 MDHEN, CDR2 SYDVKM. With 6 bases clipped from V and 3 bases from J, the junction kept 9 bases outside the gene matches. CDR3 bases: TGTGCCAGCAGCCACTACCCGGGACAGGGCTACGAGCAGTACTTC. The encoded protein is CASSHYPGQGYEQYF.

The V and J genes are TRBV28 and TRBJ1-3, with no clear D. The CDR3 contains 14 residues. Germline V gene data show CDR1 as MDHEN and CDR2 as SYDVKM. Trimming removed 6 bases from V and 0 bases from J, with 9 bases in between. The chain's CDR3 is CASRSPYSGNTIYF. The CDR3 DNA reads TGTGCCAGCAGGTCCCCTTACTCTGGAAACACCATATATTTT.

This chain links TRBV19 with TRBJ1-1, with D possibly matching TRBD1 (5 bases). V lost 7 bases and J lost 2, with 14 bases in between. The CDR3 sequence is 14 residues long. Germline CDR1 is LNHDA and CDR2 is SQIVND (reference sequence). CDR3 nucleotides: TGTGCCAGTAATAGCGGGCAGGGAAACACTGAAGCTTTCTTT. This codes for CASNSGQGNTEAFF.

This chain links TRBV4-3 with TRBJ2-7; 9 nucleotides line up with TRBD1. V was pared by 3 bases and J by 2 bases, with 2 bases of the junction left unmatched. The germline CDR1 and CDR2 sequences are LGHNA and YSLEER. This CDR3 is built from 14 residues. Here the CDR3 reads CASSHRQGAYEQYF. CDR3 in DNA: TGCGCCAGCAGCCATCGACAGGGGGCCTACGAGCAGTACTTC.

The chain couples TRBV4-1 to TRBJ2-1, with 12 bases lining up with TRBD1. The CDR3 consists of 14 residues. J was trimmed by 9 bases and V by 4 bases; bases with no gene match: 4. Germline values: CDR1 MGHRA, CDR2 YSYEKL. CDR3 protein: CASSLGTGGGEQFF. The DNA of the CDR3 is TGCGCCAGCAGCCTCGGGACAGGGGGCGGTGAGCAGTTCTTC.

The V call is TRBV29-1, the J call TRBJ2-3; 10 positions match TRBD1. V lost 0 bases, J lost 4 bases, and 10 bases stayed unmatched. This CDR3 region has 17 residues. The germline gives CDR1 SQVTM, CDR2 ANQGSEA. The CDR3 here is CSVEDHRTGTGADTQYF. In DNA, the CDR3 is TGCAGCGTTGAAGACCACCGAACCGGGACAGGGGCAGATACGCAGTATTTT.

The rearrangement uses TRBV28 and TRBJ2-7, with D possibly being TRBD2 (5 bases). Germline values: CDR1 MDHEN, CDR2 SYDVKM. Trimming cost V 6 bases and J 1 base, with 13 bases left between them. The CDR3 has 14 residues. The CDR3, as DNA: TGTGCCAGCAGCCCGAGCGGTCCATCCTACGAGCAGTACTTC. This translates into CASSPSGPSYEQYF.

In this sample, this clone turned up once. V is TRBV5-1 and J is TRBJ2-3; 7 bases are a match to TRBD2. This CDR3 is built from 14 residues. The V gene's germline CDR1 is SGHRS and CDR2 YFSETQ. Trimming removed 1 base from V and 8 bases from J; junction bases left unmatched: 7. The CDR3 nucleotides are TGCGCCAGCAGCTTGCGGCTAGCGGAGAGTACGCAGTATTTT. Translated: CASSLRLAESTQYF.

The chain employs TRBV7-2 and TRBJ1-2; 7 bases agree with TRBD1. The CDR3 is made up of 17 amino acids. CDR1 and CDR2 (germline): SGHTA, FQGNSA. V lost 0 bases, J lost 5 bases, and 12 bases stayed unmatched. In DNA, the CDR3 is TGTGCCAGCAGCTTAGCTGGTTTAGGGGGCCACCTTTATGGCTACACCTTC. It translates to CASSLAGLGGHLYGYTF. The variable domain in full, completed from reference TRBV7-2 and TRBJ1-2, reads GAGVSQSPSNKVTEKGKDVELRCDPISGHTALYWYRQSLGQGLEFLIYFQGNSAPDKSGLPSDRFSAERTGGSVSTLTIQRTQQEDSAVYLCASSLAGLGGHLYGYTFGSGTRLTVV.

This chain connects TRBV19 to TRBJ1-4; D remains unclear. The CDR3 runs 13 residues. Germline CDR1 and CDR2: LNHDA and SQIVND (reference sequence). The ends were cut back, 10 bases at V and 0 bases at J, with 9 bases in the middle. Here the CDR3 reads CATSPATNEKLFF. CDR3 bases: TGTGCCACCTCCCCGGCAACTAATGAAAAACTGTTTTTT.

The chain uses TRBV7-9 and TRBJ1-1, with D hard to call. V was cut by 8 bases and J by 3 bases, with 13 bases left in between. CDR1 is SEHNR and CDR2 is FQNEAQ in the germline V gene (reference sequence). The CDR3 runs to 13 residues. The CDR3, as DNA: TGTGCCAGCGCCACCGAGATGGACACTGAAGCTTTCTTT. This encodes CASATEMDTEAFF. The variable domain in full, with the rest retrieved from reference TRBV7-9 and TRBJ1-1, is DTGVSQNPRHKITKRGQNVTFRCDPISEHNRLYWYRQTLGQGPEFLTYFQNEAQLEKSRLLSDRFSAERPKGSFSTLEIQRTEQGDSAMYLCASATEMDTEAFFGQGTRLTVV.

This chain links TRBV16 with TRBJ1-1; a weak D match, TRBD1 (5 bases). Germline V CDR1 and CDR2: KGHSY, FQNENV. The CDR3 spans 15 residues. V was pared by 4 bases and J by 4 bases, with 16 bases between. The CDR3 region has the DNA TGTGCCAGCAGCCCCCAGGCCGGGGGAGGCACTGAAGCTTTCTTT. Protein product: CASSPQAGGGTEAFF.

Written as DNA, the CDR3 is TGTGCCAGCAGTCTTTTTGGGCGCCTGGGCGCTGAAGCTTTCTTT. Its translation: CASSLFGRLGAEAFF. The gene calls are TRBV28 and TRBJ1-1; D is undetermined. Germline V gene lookup returns CDR1 MDHEN and CDR2 SYDVKM. Trimming stripped 5 bases from V and 6 bases from J, with 19 bases between. The CDR3 covers 15 residues. The full variable domain, its missing parts supplied by reference TRBV28 and TRBJ1-1, is DVKVTQSSRYLVKRTGEKVFLECVQDMDHENMFWYRQDPGLGLRLIYFSYDVKMKEKGDIPEGYSVSREKKERFSLILESASTNQTSMYLCASSLFGRLGAEAFFGQGTRLTVV.

The chain couples TRBV2 to TRBJ2-3; no definite D call. The CDR3 contains 15 residues. The V end was cut by 3 bases, the J end by 4 bases, with 14 bases between. The germline gives CDR1 SNHLY, CDR2 FYNNEI. CDR3: CASSEYLLTADTQYF. For the CDR3, the DNA is TGTGCCAGCAGTGAGTACCTTCTAACGGCAGATACGCAGTATTTT.